A single sample is the source of the 2 T cell receptor beta chains below, sequenced in a study of shared clonotypes between healthy human individuals. Assay used: immunoSEQ multiplex PCR; TCRdb lists only in-frame clones, some missing. The profile shows about 2.4 million clones, approximately 94% of them singletons. The sample consisted of naive CD4+ T cells sorted from blood. Stated subset: CD45RA+ positively selected. These receptors all stem from a man aged 18 to 30 in good health.

The V call is TRBV25-1, the J call TRBJ2-3, with D uncertain. V was shortened by 5 bases and J by 8 bases, with 11 bases between the two germline ends. The CDR3 covers 12 residues. CDR1 and CDR2 (germline): MGHDK, SYGVNS. The CDR3 reads CASSQSVGTQYF. DNA of the CDR3: TGTGCCAGCAGTCAATCAGTAGGTACGCAGTATTTT.

The V call is TRBV5-1, the J call TRBJ2-1, with D possibly matching TRBD2 (5 bases). Trimming cost V 0 bases and J 5 bases, with 24 bases left between them. Germline CDR1 is SGHRS and CDR2 is YFSETQ. The CDR3 is made up of 19 amino acids. The CDR3 is CASSLASSSSRARNNEQFF. CDR3 sequence (DNA): TGCGCCAGCAGCTTGGCGTCTAGCTCCTCTAGAGCCCGAAACAATGAGCAGTTCTTC.